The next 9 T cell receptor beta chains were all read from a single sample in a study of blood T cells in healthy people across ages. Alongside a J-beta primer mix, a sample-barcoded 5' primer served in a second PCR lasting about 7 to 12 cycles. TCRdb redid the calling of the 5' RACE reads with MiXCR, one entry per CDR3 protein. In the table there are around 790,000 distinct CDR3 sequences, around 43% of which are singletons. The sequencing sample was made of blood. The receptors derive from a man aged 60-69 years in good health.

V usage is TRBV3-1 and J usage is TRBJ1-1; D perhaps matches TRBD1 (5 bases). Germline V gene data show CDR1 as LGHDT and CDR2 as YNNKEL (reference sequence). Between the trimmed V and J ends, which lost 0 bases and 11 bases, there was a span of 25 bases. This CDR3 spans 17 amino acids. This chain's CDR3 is CASSQESLRGPRSGAFF. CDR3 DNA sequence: TGTGCCAGCAGCCAAGAGAGTCTTCGTGGTCCGCGATCAGGGGCTTTCTTT.

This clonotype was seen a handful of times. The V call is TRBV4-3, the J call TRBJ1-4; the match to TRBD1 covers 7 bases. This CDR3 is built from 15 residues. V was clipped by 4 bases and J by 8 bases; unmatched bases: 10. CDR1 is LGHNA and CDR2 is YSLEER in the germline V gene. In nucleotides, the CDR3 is TGCGCCAGCAGCCGGAAACAGGGGTATGGGGAAAAACTGTTTTTT. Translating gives CASSRKQGYGEKLFF.

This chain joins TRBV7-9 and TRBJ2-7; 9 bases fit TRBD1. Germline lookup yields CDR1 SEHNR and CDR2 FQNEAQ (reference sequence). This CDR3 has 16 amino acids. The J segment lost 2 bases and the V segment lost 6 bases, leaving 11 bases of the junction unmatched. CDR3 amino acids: CASRNHRDRVPYEQYF. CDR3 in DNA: TGTGCCAGCAGAAACCACCGGGACAGGGTCCCCTACGAGCAGTACTTC.

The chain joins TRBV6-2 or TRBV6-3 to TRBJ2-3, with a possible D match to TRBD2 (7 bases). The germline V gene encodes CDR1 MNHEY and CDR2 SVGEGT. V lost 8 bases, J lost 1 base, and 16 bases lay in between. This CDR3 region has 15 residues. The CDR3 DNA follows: TGTGCCAGCCAGAGAGGGGGGGCCGGCACAGATACGCAGTATTTT. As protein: CASQRGGAGTDTQYF.

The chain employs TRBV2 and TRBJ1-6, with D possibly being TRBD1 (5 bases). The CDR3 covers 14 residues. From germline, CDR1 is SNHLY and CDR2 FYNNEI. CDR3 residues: CAKGEGARNSPLHF. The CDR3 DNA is TGTGCTAAAGGGGAAGGGGCGAGGAATTCACCCCTCCACTTT.

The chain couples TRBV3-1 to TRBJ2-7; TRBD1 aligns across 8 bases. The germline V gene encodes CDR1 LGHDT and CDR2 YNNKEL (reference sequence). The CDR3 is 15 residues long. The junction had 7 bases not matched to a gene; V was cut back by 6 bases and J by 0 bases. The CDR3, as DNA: TGTGCCAGCAGTCGTCCGGGGACAGGCTCCTACGAGCAGTACTTC. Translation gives CASSRPGTGSYEQYF.

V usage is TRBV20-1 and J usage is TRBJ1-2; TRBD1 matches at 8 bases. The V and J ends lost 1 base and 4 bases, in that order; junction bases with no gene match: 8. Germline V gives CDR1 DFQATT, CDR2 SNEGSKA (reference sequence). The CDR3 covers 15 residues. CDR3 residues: CSARAAGGLVYGYTF. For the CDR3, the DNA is TGCAGTGCTAGAGCTGCAGGGGGCTTAGTCTATGGCTACACCTTC.

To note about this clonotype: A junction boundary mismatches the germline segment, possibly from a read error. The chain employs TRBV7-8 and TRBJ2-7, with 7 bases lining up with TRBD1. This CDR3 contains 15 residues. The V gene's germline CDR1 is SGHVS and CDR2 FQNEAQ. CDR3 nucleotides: TGTGCCAGCACCTTAGGGTCAGGGGGTTACTACGAGCAGTACTTC. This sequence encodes CASTLGSGGYYEQYF.

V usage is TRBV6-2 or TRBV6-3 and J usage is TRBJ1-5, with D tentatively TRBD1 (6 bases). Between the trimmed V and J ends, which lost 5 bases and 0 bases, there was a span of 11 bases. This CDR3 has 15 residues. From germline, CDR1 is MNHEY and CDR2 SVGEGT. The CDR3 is CASSKQGYSNQPQHF. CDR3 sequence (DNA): TGTGCCAGCAGTAAACAGGGTTATAGCAATCAGCCCCAGCATTTT.